This entry describes one T cell receptor beta chain. Its antigen is currently unknown. The sample is drawn from a study of cytomegalovirus exposure and HLA in healthy donors. In the study overall: The study's early data release held about 85 million unique TCRs from HLA-typed donors.

The study, taken as a whole, reports: Researchers reported in a later analysis that a missense DCLRE1C variant was tied to TCR beta V- and J-gene trimming. Among immune exposure information, only CMV serostatus was available.

Donors sampled were nominally healthy, though unrecorded immune exposures were likely. The CDR3 loop spans 12 amino acids. Trimming left V 5 bases short and J 3 bases short, with 11 bases between. Per germline, CDR1 GTSNPN and CDR2 SVGIG (reference sequence). Researchers ran the PCR with 60 Vbeta and 13 Jbeta primers. Produced via immunoSEQ multiplex PCR; TCRdb's table is partial and in-frame only. The sample has about 130,000 clones; over 70% are singletons. The rearrangement joins TRBV30 to TRBJ2-7, with D possibly TRBD2 on 6 matching bases. This TCR came from a man aged 35-49 years in good health and CMV-seronegative. The sequencing input was PBMCs. CDR3 nucleotide sequence: TGTGCCTGGGGCGGTAGCGGCTACGAGCAGTACTTC. Protein product: CAWGGSGYEQYF.